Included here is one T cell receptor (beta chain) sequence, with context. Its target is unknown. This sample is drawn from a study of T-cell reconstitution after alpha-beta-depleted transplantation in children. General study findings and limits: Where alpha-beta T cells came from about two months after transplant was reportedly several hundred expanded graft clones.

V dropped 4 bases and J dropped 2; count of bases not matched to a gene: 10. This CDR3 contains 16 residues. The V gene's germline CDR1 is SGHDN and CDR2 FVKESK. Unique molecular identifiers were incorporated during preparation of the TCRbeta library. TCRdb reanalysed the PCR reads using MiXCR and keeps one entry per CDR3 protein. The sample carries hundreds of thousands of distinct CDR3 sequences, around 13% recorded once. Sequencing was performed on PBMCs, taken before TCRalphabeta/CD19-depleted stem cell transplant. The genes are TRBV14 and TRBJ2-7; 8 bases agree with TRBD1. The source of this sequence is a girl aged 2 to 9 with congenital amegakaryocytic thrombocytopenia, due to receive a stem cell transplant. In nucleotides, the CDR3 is TGTGCCAGCAGCCGAACAATGGACAGGGCTGCCTACGAGCAGTACTTC. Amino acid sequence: CASSRTMDRAAYEQYF.